Included here is one T cell receptor (beta chain) sequence, with context. No antigen is known for it. The data originate from a study of neoadjuvant anti-PD-1 for oral cavity cancer. Indicated time point: after neoadjuvant nivolumab, at surgical resection. These oral cavity squamous cell carcinomas were HPV-negative and locally advanced. TCRdb's copy holds only in-frame clones and misses some; the assay was immunoSEQ multiplex PCR. Of approximately 10,000 clones in the sample, 50% to 80% were seen once. Study-wide points: Each response group had just a few patients in TCR analyses.

Sequences were derived from PBMCs, sampled after nivolumab (anti-PD-1) treatment. The origin of this receptor is a person between 40 and 85 years old with oral cavity squamous cell carcinoma.

The CDR3 spells CASSLVGVGLPYSYNEQFF. CDR3 in DNA: TGTGCCAGCAGCTTAGTGGGTGTGGGACTACCTTACTCCTACAATGAGCAGTTCTTC. The gene calls are TRBV7-6 and TRBJ2-1; 7 positions match TRBD2. Germline CDR1 reads SGHVS; CDR2 reads FNYEAQ. The CDR3 totals 19 residues. V shed 1 base and J 0 bases; nucleotides not matched to a gene: 12.